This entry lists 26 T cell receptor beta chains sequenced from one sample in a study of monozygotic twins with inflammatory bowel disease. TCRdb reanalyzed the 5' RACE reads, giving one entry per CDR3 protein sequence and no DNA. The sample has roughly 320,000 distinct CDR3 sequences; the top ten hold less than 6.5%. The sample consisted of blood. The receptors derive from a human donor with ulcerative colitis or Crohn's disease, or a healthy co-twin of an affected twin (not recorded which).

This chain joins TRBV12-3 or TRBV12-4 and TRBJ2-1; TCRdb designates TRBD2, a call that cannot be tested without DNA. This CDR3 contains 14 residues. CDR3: CASSFLAGYNEQFF.

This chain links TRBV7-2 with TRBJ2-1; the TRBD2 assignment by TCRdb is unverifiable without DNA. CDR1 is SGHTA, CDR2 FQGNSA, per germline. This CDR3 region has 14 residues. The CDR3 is CASSFPGTGREQFF.

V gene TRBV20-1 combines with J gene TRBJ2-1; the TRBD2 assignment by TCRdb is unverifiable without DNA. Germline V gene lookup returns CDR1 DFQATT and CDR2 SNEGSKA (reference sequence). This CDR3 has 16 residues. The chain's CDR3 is CSATSAGRGLQNEQFF.

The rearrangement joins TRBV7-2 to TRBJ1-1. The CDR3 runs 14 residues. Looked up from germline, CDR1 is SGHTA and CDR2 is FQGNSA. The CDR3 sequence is CASSFSKGGTEAFF.

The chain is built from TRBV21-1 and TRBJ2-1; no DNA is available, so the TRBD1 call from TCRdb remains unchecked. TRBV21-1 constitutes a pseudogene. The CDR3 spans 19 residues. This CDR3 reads CASSRGQGKHRASYNEQFF.

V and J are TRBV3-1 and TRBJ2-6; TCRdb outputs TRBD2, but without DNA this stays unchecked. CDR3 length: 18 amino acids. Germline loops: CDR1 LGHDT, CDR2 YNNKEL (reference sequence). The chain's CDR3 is CASGSGGGPNSGANVLTF.

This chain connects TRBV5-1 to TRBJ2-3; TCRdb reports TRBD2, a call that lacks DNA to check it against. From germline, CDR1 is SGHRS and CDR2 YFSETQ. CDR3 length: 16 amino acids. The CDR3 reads CASSLDGGGLTDTQYF.

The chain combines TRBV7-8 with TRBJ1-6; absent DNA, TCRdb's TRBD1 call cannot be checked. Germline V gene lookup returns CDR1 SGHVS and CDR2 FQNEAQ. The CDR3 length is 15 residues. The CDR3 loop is CASSRDRTRNSPLHF.

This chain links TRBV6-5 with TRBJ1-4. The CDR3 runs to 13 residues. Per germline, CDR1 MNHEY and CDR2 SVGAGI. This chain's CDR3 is CASGTATKEKLFF.

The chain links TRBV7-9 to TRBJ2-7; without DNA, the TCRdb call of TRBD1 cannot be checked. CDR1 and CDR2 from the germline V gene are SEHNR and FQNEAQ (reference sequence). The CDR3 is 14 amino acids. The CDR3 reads CASSPDRGLYEQYF.

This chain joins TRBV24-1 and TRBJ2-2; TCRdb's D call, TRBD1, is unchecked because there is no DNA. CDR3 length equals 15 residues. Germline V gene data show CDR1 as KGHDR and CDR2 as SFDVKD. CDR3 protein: CATSDSPPRAGELFF.

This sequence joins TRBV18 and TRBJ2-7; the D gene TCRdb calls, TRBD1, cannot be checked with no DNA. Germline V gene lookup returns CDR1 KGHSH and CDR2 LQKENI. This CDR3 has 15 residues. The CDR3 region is CASSRTGTGGYEQYF.

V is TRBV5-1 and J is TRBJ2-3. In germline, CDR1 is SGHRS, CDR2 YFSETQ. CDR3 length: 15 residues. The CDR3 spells CASSFGEGSTDTQYF.

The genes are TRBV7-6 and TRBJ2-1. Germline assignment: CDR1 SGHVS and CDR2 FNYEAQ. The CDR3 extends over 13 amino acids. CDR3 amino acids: CASRSDGTNEQFF.

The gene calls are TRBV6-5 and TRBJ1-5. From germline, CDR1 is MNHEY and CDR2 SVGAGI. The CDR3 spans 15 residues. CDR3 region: CASSYSIVSNQPQHF.

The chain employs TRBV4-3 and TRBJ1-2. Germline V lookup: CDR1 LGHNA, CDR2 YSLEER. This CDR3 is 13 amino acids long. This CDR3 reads CASSPESNYGYTF.

The CDR3: CASSLRPGSTEAFF. The rearrangement links TRBV3-1 to TRBJ1-1; TCRdb calls TRBD1, which cannot be checked without DNA. Germline CDR1 reads LGHDT; CDR2 reads YNNKEL (reference sequence). The CDR3 is made up of 14 amino acids.

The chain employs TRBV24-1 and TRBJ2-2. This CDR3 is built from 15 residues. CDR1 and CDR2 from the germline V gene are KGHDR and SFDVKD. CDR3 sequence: CATSDYGRGVGELFF.

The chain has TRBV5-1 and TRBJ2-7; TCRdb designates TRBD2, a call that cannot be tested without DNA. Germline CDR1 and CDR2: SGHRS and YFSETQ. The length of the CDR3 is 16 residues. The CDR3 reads CASKSTGTSASYEQYF.

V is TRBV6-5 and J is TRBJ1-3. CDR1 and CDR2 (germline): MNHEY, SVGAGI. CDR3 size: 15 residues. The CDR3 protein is CASSYLVSTGNTIYF.

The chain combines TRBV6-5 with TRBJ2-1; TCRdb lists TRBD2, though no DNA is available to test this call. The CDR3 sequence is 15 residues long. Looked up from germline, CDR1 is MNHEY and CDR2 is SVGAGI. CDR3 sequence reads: CASSYGLYSYNEQFF.

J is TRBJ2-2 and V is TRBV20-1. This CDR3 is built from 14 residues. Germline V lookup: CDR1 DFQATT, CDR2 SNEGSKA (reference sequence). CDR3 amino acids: CSARGQPDAGELFF.

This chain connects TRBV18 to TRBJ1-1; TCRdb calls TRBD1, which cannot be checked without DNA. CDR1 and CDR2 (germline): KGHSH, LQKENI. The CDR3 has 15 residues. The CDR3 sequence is CASSNRDPKNTEAFF.

This chain's CDR3 is CASSPQVGGGTEAFF. The gene calls are TRBV18 and TRBJ1-1. Germline V CDR1 and CDR2: KGHSH, LQKENI. The CDR3 loop spans 15 amino acids.

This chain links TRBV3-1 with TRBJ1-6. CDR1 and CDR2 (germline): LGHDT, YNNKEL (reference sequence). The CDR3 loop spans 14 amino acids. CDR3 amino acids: CASSKQSGNSPLHF.

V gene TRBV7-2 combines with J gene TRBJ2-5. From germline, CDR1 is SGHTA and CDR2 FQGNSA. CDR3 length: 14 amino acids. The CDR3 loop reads CASSSGPTGETQYF.